This is a list of T cell receptor beta chains from one sample in a study of identical twins. MiXCR, run by TCRdb on the 5' RACE reads, gives a single entry per CDR3 protein. The sample lists some 500,000 distinct CDR3 sequences; nearly 10% were seen once. The same data also went into a second study, on yellow fever vaccine responses in identical twins.

Sequencing was carried out using PBMCs. The receptors shown here come from a woman under 30 in good health. Each CDR3 is given with its conserved first and last residue. A D gene is named only where the DNA matches it firmly. Only some rows state a clone size, as once, few, many or a class for expanded clones.

size: few
V: TRBV12-3/TRBV12-4
D: .
J: TRBJ2-1
DNA: TGTGCCAGCACCCCGGGCGCGAGCTCCTACAATGAGCAGTTCTTC
CDR3: CASTPGASSYNEQFF

size: few
V: TRBV29-1
D: TRBD2
J: TRBJ2-1
DNA: TGCAGCGTCCTACTAGCGAAACCCCTCCGAGGAGCCTACAATGAGCAGTTCTTC
CDR3: CSVLLAKPLRGAYNEQFF

size: .
V: TRBV7-9
D: TRBD1
J: TRBJ2-7
DNA: TGTGCCAGCAGCTTCTCGAGGGGGCCGGAGAGCTCCTACGAGCAGTACTTC
CDR3: CASSFSRGPESSYEQYF

size: many
V: TRBV12-3/TRBV12-4
D: TRBD1
J: TRBJ2-3
DNA: TGTGCCAGCAACCCCGACAGGGACGCACAAGATACGCAGTATTTT
CDR3: CASNPDRDAQDTQYF

size: few
V: TRBV18
D: .
J: TRBJ2-7
DNA: TGTGCCAGCTCACCATCTGCGGGTGTGAGCGAGCAGTACTTC
CDR3: CASSPSAGVSEQYF

size: .
V: TRBV5-1
D: TRBD2
J: TRBJ2-2
DNA: TGCGCCAGCAGCTTGCCTAGCGGGAGGGCCGTCACCGGGGAGCTGTTTTTT
CDR3: CASSLPSGRAVTGELFF

size: many
V: TRBV7-9
D: TRBD1
J: TRBJ2-7
DNA: TGTGCCAGCAGCTTAGAACAGGGGAACTACGAGCAGTACTTC
CDR3: CASSLEQGNYEQYF

size: .
V: TRBV29-1
D: .
J: TRBJ2-7
DNA: TGCAGCGTTGGGGAGAGGTATCGGAACTACGAGCAGTACTTC
CDR3: CSVGERYRNYEQYF

size: .
V: TRBV7-4
D: TRBD1
J: TRBJ2-7
DNA: TGTGCCAGCAGCCCCGGAGACAGGGGGCCGTACGAGCAGTACTTC
CDR3: CASSPGDRGPYEQYF

size: few
V: TRBV6-2/TRBV6-3
D: TRBD2
J: TRBJ2-1
DNA: TGTGCCAGCAGTTACGCCGGGACTAGCGGGAGGAATGAGCAGTTCTTC
CDR3: CASSYAGTSGRNEQFF

size: many
V: TRBV20-1
D: .
J: TRBJ2-7
DNA: TGCAGTGCCGGTCTAGCGACCCTGGGGGAGCAGTACTTC
CDR3: CSAGLATLGEQYF

size: .
V: TRBV7-9
D: .
J: TRBJ2-7
DNA: TGTGCCAGCAGCTTGGACAGCTCCTTCTCCTACGAGCAGTACTTC
CDR3: CASSLDSSFSYEQYF

size: many
V: TRBV3-1
D: TRBD2
J: TRBJ2-7
DNA: TGTGCCAGCAGCCAAGAGCGGGGGGTCTCCTACGAGCAGTACTTC
CDR3: CASSQERGVSYEQYF

size: few
V: TRBV5-6
D: .
J: TRBJ2-1
DNA: TGTGCCAGCAGCCGATTTGCGGGGGCATCCTACAATGAGCAGTTCTTC
CDR3: CASSRFAGASYNEQFF

size: many
V: TRBV28
D: .
J: TRBJ1-1
DNA: TGTGCCAGCAGTTTAACTAGGGACGGGACTGAAGCTTTCTTT
CDR3: CASSLTRDGTEAFF

size: .
V: TRBV27
D: TRBD2
J: TRBJ2-2
DNA: TGTGCCAGCAGTTCTCGGACTAGCCTGAACACCGGGGAGCTGTTTTTT
CDR3: CASSSRTSLNTGELFF

size: .
V: TRBV25-1
D: TRBD2
J: TRBJ2-7
DNA: TGTGCCAGCAGTAATTCCGACGGCAGCGGGAGTAGGGCGTACGAGCAGTACTTC
CDR3: CASSNSDGSGSRAYEQYF

size: .
V: TRBV5-6
D: .
J: TRBJ1-4
DNA: TGTGCCAGCAGCTTGCAGGGGAAGGGAGAAAAACTGTTTTTT
CDR3: CASSLQGKGEKLFF

size: few
V: TRBV20-1
D: .
J: TRBJ2-7
DNA: TGCAGTGCCAAGGGGGCGGGGACCTACGAGCAGTACTTC
CDR3: CSAKGAGTYEQYF

size: few
V: TRBV6-1
D: .
J: TRBJ2-1
DNA: TGTGCCTCTAAACCGGACGGGAGCCACAATGAGCAGTTCTTC
CDR3: CASKPDGSHNEQFF

size: few
V: TRBV20-1
D: .
J: TRBJ2-5
DNA: TGCAGTGCCGGCGTAAGAGGGACCGAAGAGACCCAGTACTTC
CDR3: CSAGVRGTEETQYF

size: few
V: TRBV24-1
D: .
J: TRBJ2-1
DNA: TGTGCCACCAGTAACGGCAATGAGCAGTTCTTC
CDR3: CATSNGNEQFF

size: few
V: TRBV7-9
D: TRBD1
J: TRBJ2-7
DNA: TGTGCCAGCAGCTTTAGCCGGACAGGGAATACCTACGAGCAGTACTTC
CDR3: CASSFSRTGNTYEQYF

size: many
V: TRBV7-3
D: .
J: TRBJ2-3
DNA: TGTGCCAGCAGCTTTGGCAGGGTTGGGACAGATACGCAGTATTTT
CDR3: CASSFGRVGTDTQYF

size: many
V: TRBV11-1
D: TRBD2
J: TRBJ2-1
DNA: TGTGCCAGCAGCTCCGGGACTAGCGCCTACAATGAGCAGTTCTTC
CDR3: CASSSGTSAYNEQFF

size: .
V: TRBV9
D: .
J: TRBJ2-4
DNA: TGTGCCAGCAGCGTGGGTCCGGGGAGCTCAAACATTCAGTACTTC
CDR3: CASSVGPGSSNIQYF

size: few
V: TRBV15
D: .
J: TRBJ2-7
DNA: TGTGCCACCAGCAGCTCAGTAGGCTTGTACGAGCAGTACTTC
CDR3: CATSSSVGLYEQYF

size: few
V: TRBV4-3
D: .
J: TRBJ2-7
DNA: TGCGCCAGCAGCCAGAAACAGGGTTCCTACGAGCAGTACTTC
CDR3: CASSQKQGSYEQYF

size: few
V: TRBV5-1
D: TRBD1
J: TRBJ2-7
DNA: TGCGCCAGCAGCTTGGCCGGGGACGGGACAGCAACCTACGAGCAGTACTTC
CDR3: CASSLAGDGTATYEQYF

size: many
V: TRBV5-1
D: TRBD1
J: TRBJ2-3
DNA: TGCGCCAGCAGCTTGGACAGGGGGCTCACAGATACGCAGTATTTT
CDR3: CASSLDRGLTDTQYF

size: few
V: TRBV7-2
D: .
J: TRBJ1-1
DNA: TGTGCCAGCAGCCCCAGGCAGGGGCGGGCTGAAGCTTTCTTT
CDR3: CASSPRQGRAEAFF

size: few
V: TRBV15
D: TRBD2
J: TRBJ2-2
DNA: TGTGCCACCAGCAGAGATACCAGCGGGAGAGAAAACACCGGGGAGCTGTTTTTT
CDR3: CATSRDTSGRENTGELFF

size: many
V: TRBV5-1
D: TRBD1
J: TRBJ1-2
DNA: TGCGCCAGCAGCCCGACAGGGGGAAAAGACTATGGCTACACCTTC
CDR3: CASSPTGGKDYGYTF

size: .
V: TRBV4-3
D: TRBD2
J: TRBJ2-7
DNA: TGCGCCAGCAGCCAAGGACTAGCGGGAGTCTTCTACGAGCAGTACTTC
CDR3: CASSQGLAGVFYEQYF

size: .
V: TRBV29-1
D: .
J: TRBJ2-5
DNA: TGCAGCGTTCCTCGACAGGCACTGAACGAGACCCAGTACTTC
CDR3: CSVPRQALNETQYF

size: .
V: TRBV18
D: TRBD2
J: TRBJ2-7
DNA: TGTGCCAGCTCTTCCGGGACTAGCTTGGGGGAGCAGTACTTC
CDR3: CASSSGTSLGEQYF

size: many
V: TRBV28
D: .
J: TRBJ2-2
DNA: TGTGCCAGCAGTTTCAGGGTCACCGGGGAGCTGTTTTTT
CDR3: CASSFRVTGELFF

size: many
V: TRBV12-3/TRBV12-4
D: .
J: TRBJ2-7
DNA: TGTGCCAGCAGTTATGGGGGAGACCTGGGGGAGCAGTACTTC
CDR3: CASSYGGDLGEQYF

size: .
V: TRBV12-3/TRBV12-4
D: .
J: TRBJ2-3
DNA: TGTGCCAGCAGCTTCCCAGGGGAAACAAGTCCCACAGATACGCAGTATTTT
CDR3: CASSFPGETSPTDTQYF

size: .
V: TRBV5-1
D: TRBD2
J: TRBJ2-1
DNA: TGCGCCAGCACCAGTAGCGGGGCCTCCTACAATGAGCAGTTCTTC
CDR3: CASTSSGASYNEQFF

size: many
V: TRBV15
D: .
J: TRBJ2-2
DNA: TGTGCCACCAGCGGAGGACAGTCCACCGGGGAGCTGTTTTTT
CDR3: CATSGGQSTGELFF

size: many
V: TRBV18
D: .
J: TRBJ1-5
DNA: TGTGCCAGCTCAACAACAGGGATGCAGGGCAATCAGCCCCAGCATTTT
CDR3: CASSTTGMQGNQPQHF

size: .
V: TRBV20-1
D: .
J: TRBJ2-7
DNA: TGCAGTGCTAACCCCCCAGGATCCTACGAGCAGTACTTC
CDR3: CSANPPGSYEQYF

size: many
V: TRBV12-3/TRBV12-4
D: TRBD2
J: TRBJ2-4
DNA: TGTGCCAGCAGCTTGGGACTAGGCCAAAACATTCAGTACTTC
CDR3: CASSLGLGQNIQYF

size: few
V: TRBV3-1
D: TRBD2
J: TRBJ2-1
DNA: TGTGCCAGCGGGAGGGTCGACAATGAGCAGTTCTTC
CDR3: CASGRVDNEQFF

size: few
V: TRBV20-1
D: .
J: TRBJ2-7
DNA: TGCAGTGCAAGAAGGACGGTCTCCTACGAGCAGTACTTC
CDR3: CSARRTVSYEQYF

size: few
V: TRBV20-1
D: TRBD2
J: TRBJ2-3
DNA: TGCAGTGCGAGTAGCGGGGGGGCCCCAGATACGCAGTATTTT
CDR3: CSASSGGAPDTQYF

size: many
V: TRBV10-3
D: TRBD1
J: TRBJ2-1
DNA: TGTGCCATCAGACACGACAGGGGGCCTTACAATGAGCAGTTCTTC
CDR3: CAIRHDRGPYNEQFF

size: many
V: TRBV14
D: .
J: TRBJ1-1
DNA: TGTGCCAGCAGCCATCTTACGGGGCGAAGTGAAGCTTTCTTT
CDR3: CASSHLTGRSEAFF

size: .
V: TRBV18
D: .
J: TRBJ2-5
DNA: TGTGCCAGCTCACCCGGGACTCAGAAAGAGACCCAGTACTTC
CDR3: CASSPGTQKETQYF

size: .
V: TRBV9
D: .
J: TRBJ2-7
DNA: TGTGCCAGCAGCGCGACGACAGGGACGGGGGGGACCTTCTCCTACGAGCAGTACTTC
CDR3: CASSATTGTGGTFSYEQYF

size: many
V: TRBV2
D: .
J: TRBJ2-3
DNA: TGTGCCAGCAGCGGCCGAACGGTCAGGGCGGGGACAGATACGCAGTATTTT
CDR3: CASSGRTVRAGTDTQYF

size: few
V: TRBV4-3
D: .
J: TRBJ2-7
DNA: TGCGCCAGCAGCCCCAGCGGGCCCTACGAGCAGTACTTC
CDR3: CASSPSGPYEQYF

size: few
V: TRBV28
D: TRBD1
J: TRBJ2-2
DNA: TGTGCCATAAACAGGGGGAACACCGGGGAGCTGTTTTTT
CDR3: CAINRGNTGELFF

size: many
V: TRBV12-3/TRBV12-4
D: TRBD1
J: TRBJ2-7
DNA: TGTGCCAGCAGTCAGATAGGACAGGGTCCCTACGAGCAGTACTTC
CDR3: CASSQIGQGPYEQYF

size: many
V: TRBV15
D: TRBD2
J: TRBJ2-5
DNA: TGTGCCACAAGCGAGGGGACTAGTGGCGGAGAGACCCAGTACTTC
CDR3: CATSEGTSGGETQYF

size: .
V: TRBV7-8
D: .
J: TRBJ2-7
DNA: TGTGCCAGCAGCCCCCTAAGCGGCGATAGATTTTCCTACGAGCAGTACTTC
CDR3: CASSPLSGDRFSYEQYF

size: few
V: TRBV2
D: TRBD2
J: TRBJ2-2
DNA: TGTGCCACGCAGTCGGGTCGCGGGGGGACCGGGGAGCTGTTTTTT
CDR3: CATQSGRGGTGELFF

size: few
V: TRBV28
D: .
J: TRBJ1-1
DNA: TGTGCCAGCAGTTTTCAGCAGACCTACGAAGCTTTCTTT
CDR3: CASSFQQTYEAFF